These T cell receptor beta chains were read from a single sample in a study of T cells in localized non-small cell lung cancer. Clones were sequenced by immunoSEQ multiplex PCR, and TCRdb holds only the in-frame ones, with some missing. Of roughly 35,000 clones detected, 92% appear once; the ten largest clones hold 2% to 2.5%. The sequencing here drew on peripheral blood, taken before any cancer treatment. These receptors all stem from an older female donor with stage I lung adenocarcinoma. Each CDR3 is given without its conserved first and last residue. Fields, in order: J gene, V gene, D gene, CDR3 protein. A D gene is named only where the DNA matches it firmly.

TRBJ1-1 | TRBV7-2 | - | ASSLKEGNEAF
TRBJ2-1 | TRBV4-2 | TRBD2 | ASSQDSPAGSYNEQF
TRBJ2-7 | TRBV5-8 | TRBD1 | ASRQGQGARIYEQY
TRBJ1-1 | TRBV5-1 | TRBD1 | ASSLVTGGNTEAF
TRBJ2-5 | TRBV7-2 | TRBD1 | ASSLVDRAQETQY
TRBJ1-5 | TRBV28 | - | ASSPLTGAKQPQH
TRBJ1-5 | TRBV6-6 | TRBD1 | ASSYSHRGSNQPQH
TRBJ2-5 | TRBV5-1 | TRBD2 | ASSWLAGVQETQY
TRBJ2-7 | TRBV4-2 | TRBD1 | ASRQNRGDYEQY
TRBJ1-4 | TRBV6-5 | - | ASSYGGGVGKLF
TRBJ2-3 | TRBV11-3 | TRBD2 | ASSPGLAEDTQY
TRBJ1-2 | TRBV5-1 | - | ASSLDRYGYT
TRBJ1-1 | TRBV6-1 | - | ASSWTRRGTEAF
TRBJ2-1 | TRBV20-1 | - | SASDSREQF
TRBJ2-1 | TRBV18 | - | ASSPGTNAYNEQF
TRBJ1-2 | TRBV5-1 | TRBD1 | ASSLAGTDYGYT
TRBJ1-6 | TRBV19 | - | ASSIGWAAYNSPLH
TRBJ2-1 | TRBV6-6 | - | ASSYSKAYEQF
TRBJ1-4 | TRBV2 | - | ASRSGVTLATNEKLF
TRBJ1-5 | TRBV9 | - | ASSVTDSNQPQH
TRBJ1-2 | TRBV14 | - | ASSQAGANRGYT
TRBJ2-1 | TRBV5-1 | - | ASSLAGPQGNEQF
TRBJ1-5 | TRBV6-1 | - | ASSEAGDLVSNQPQH
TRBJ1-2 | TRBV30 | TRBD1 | AWSVLTGGFNYGYT
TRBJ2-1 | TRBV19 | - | ASSIVGAGNEQF
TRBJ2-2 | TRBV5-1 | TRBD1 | ASTPQGADTGELF
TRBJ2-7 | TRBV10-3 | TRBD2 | AISESAGGYEQY
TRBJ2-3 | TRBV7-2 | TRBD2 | ASSFGGGAADTQY
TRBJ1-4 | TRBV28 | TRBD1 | ASRPQGAVEKLF
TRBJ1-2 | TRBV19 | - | ASSRPGGNYGYT
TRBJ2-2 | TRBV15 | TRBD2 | ATTKRGGPGELF
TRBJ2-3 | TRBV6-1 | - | ASSQVRGTDTQY
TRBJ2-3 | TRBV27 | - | ASSLRGSSTDTQY
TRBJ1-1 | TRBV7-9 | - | ASSLGATTEAF
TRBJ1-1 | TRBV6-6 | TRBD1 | ASSSGTGGAF
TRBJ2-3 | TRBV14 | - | ASSQDRPGAYTFLDTQY
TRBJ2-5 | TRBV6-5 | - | ASSYSVAVQETQY
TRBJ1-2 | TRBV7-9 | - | ASSLVYGYT
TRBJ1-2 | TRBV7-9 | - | ASSSTAPGISNYGYT
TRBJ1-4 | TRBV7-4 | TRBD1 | ASSPNRDREEKLF
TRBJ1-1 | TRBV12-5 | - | ASGWGWEAF
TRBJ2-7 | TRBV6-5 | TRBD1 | ASSYSTGQGDEQY
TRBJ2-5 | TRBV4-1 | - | ASSRGGLADRETQY
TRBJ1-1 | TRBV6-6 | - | ASSYSAGGEAF
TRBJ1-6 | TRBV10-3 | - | AISRDTDSPLH
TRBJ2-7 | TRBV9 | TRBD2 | ASSVGLAGAYEQY
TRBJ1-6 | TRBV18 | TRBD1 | ASSPRQGASSPLH
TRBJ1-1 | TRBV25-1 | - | ATEGNTEAF
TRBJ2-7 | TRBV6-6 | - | ASRAHFLRDDEQY
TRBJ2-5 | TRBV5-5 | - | ASSNVGWEETQY
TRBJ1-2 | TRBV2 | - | ASNTAGYGYT
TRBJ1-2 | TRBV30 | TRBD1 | AWSPTNRGLIYGYT
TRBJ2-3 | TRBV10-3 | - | AISVAGLPDTQY
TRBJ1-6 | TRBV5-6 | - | ASSGSPLH
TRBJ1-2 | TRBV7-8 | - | ASSLSSGGGGYT
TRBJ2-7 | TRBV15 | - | ATSRDGSGSSYEQY
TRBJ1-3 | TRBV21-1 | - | ASSKGSGRLEGNTIY
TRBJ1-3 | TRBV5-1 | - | ASSLIVGPSSGNTIY
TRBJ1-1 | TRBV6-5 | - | ASSYDSPMNTEAF